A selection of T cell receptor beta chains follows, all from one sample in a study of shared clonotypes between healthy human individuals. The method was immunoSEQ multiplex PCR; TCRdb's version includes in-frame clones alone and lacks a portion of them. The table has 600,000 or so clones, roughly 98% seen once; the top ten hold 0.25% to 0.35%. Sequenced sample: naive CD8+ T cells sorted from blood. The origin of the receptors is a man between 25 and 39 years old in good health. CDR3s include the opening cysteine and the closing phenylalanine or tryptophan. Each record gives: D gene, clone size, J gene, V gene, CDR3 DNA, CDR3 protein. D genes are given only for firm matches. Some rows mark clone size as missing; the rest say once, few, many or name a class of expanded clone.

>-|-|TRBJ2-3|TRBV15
TGTGCCACCAGCACGCCAGGGGACCCAGATACGCAGTATTTT
CATSTPGDPDTQYF
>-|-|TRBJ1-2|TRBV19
TGTGCCAGTAACCAAGCTGCTAACTATGGCTACACCTTC
CASNQAANYGYTF
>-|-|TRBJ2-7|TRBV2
TGTGCCAGCAGTGGAGCGAACAGTGCCTACGAGCAGTACTTC
CASSGANSAYEQYF
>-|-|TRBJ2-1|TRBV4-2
TGTGCCAGCAGCCAAGATAGGGTCTCGTACAATGAGCAGTTCTTC
CASSQDRVSYNEQFF
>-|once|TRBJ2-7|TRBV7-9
TGTGCCAGCAGCCAGATGGACAGCTACGAGCAGTACTTC
CASSQMDSYEQYF
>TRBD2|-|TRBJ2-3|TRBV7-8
TGTGCCAGCAGCTTAACGGGACTAGCGGGAATAGATACGCAGTATTTT
CASSLTGLAGIDTQYF
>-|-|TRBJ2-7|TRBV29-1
TGCAGCGTTGAAAGGGAAGATGCCTACGAGCAGTACTTC
CSVEREDAYEQYF
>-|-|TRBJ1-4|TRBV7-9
TGTGCCAGCAGCACGGGGTTGAATGAAAAACTGTTTTTT
CASSTGLNEKLFF
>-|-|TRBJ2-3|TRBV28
TGTGCCAGCAGTTTAGTGGTCCGGAGAAGTAGAACAGATACGCAGTATTTT
CASSLVVRRSRTDTQYF
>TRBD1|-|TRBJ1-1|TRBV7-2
TGTGCCAGCAGCTTAGAAGTCTCAGGGGGCGAAAGTGAAGCTTTCTTT
CASSLEVSGGESEAFF
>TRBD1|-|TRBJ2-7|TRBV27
TGTGCCAGCAGTTCAAGGACAGGGCCCCACGAGCAGTACTTC
CASSSRTGPHEQYF
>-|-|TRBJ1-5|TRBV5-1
TGCGCCAATAGGACAGAGAAAACCCAAAAGTGGCAGCCCCAGCATTTT
CANRTEKTQKWQPQHF
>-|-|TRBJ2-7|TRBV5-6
TGTGCCAGCAGCGCGGCGGAGGGTCTCGAGCAGTACTTC
CASSAAEGLEQYF
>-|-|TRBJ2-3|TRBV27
TGTGCCAGCAGTTTTGCCGCTAGCACAGATACGCAGTATTTT
CASSFAASTDTQYF
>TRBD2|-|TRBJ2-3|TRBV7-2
TGTGCCAGCAGCTTATTATGGGGGGGGACAGATACGCAGTATTTT
CASSLLWGGTDTQYF
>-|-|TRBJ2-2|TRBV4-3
TGCGCCAGCAGCCAATTCCCGGACAGAACCGGGGAGCTGTTTTTT
CASSQFPDRTGELFF
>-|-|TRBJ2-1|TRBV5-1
TGCGCCAGCAGCTTTGGGCAGGGTTACAATGAGCAGTTCTTC
CASSFGQGYNEQFF